This T cell receptor (beta chain) was retrieved from a study of Ad26.COV2.S vaccination and SARS-CoV-2 variants. The sample's treatment: 15 to 20 received Ad26.COV2.S at low or high dose, single or two shots; about 5 received placebo; per-sample allocation not given. Material that was analyzed had been drawn on day 63 after the first vaccine or placebo injection. The protocol was immunoSEQ multiplex PCR, while the TCRdb copy is restricted to in-frame clones and leaves out a portion. The sample has roughly 680,000 clones; 89% are singletons. The V gene lost 1 base and the J gene lost 2 bases, with 6 bases spanning the gap. Germline V CDR1 and CDR2: SGHTA, FQGNSA. This CDR3 contains 13 residues. Comment on this clone: The identical CDR3 is also encoded by other nucleotide sequences in the sample.

Sequenced material: peripheral blood, taken in a trial of Ad26.COV2.S vaccine versus placebo. The rearrangement uses TRBV7-2 and TRBJ2-7; D unclear. The TCR sequence derives from a person aged 18 to 65 who received the Ad26.COV2.S COVID-19 vaccine or a placebo. CDR3: CASSLGLAYEQYF. The CDR3 bases are TGTGCCAGCAGCTTAGGGCTAGCCTACGAGCAGTACTTC. Full variable domain (remainder filled in from reference TRBV7-2 and TRBJ2-7): GAGVSQSPSNKVTEKGKDVELRCDPISGHTALYWYRQSLGQGLEFLIYFQGNSAPDKSGLPSDRFSAERTGGSVSTLTIQRTQQEDSAVYLCASSLGLAYEQYFGPGTRLTVT.